This T cell receptor beta chain was recorded in a study of T cell responses to AZD1222 COVID-19 vaccine. General study points: In a largely white British group with more females than males, clonal diversity was possibly underestimated. Spike was spanned by vaccine-associated CD4 TCRs, with dominance at 160-218 and 743-854.

Some clones are missing from TCRdb's copy, which holds only in-frame ones; the method was immunoSEQ multiplex PCR. The table shows some 150,000 clones, with approximately 91% occurring only once. As for this clone: What it recognizes is unknown.

This CDR3 is 15 amino acids long. Germline V gene data show CDR1 as MNHEY and CDR2 as SVGEGT. V dropped 4 bases and J dropped 1; count of bases not matched to a gene: 7. The source of this sequence is an adult in good health. The chain combines TRBV6-2 or TRBV6-3 with TRBJ2-7; 7 bases are a match to TRBD1. The source was peripheral blood, collected on day 0 of AZD1222 vaccination. The CDR3 protein is CASSSPGQPSYEQYF. The CDR3 DNA sequence: TGTGCCAGCAGTTCACCGGGACAGCCTTCCTACGAGCAGTACTTC.